These 9 T cell receptor beta chains were all obtained from the same sample, sequenced in a study of read filtering for tumor transcriptome and immune sequencing. This library used roughly 430 ng RNA and molecular barcoded adaptors spanning alpha/delta and beta/gamma chains. TCRdb ran MiXCR on the reads and lists one entry per CDR3 protein. The sample lists around 30,000 distinct CDR3 sequences, 18% seen once, with 16% in the top ten. The source material was a population of CD138-negative cells sorted from bone marrow. Receptor source: a donor aged 40 or over with multiple myeloma.

This clonotype was observed at least ten times. CDR3 bases: TGTGCCAGCAGTTACTCCGGAGGCAGCTATGGCTACACCTTC. Protein: CASSYSGGSYGYTF. The chain is built from TRBV6-2 or TRBV6-3 and TRBJ1-2; unclear D gene. The CDR3 extends over 14 amino acids. V gave up 0 bases and J gave up 4 bases, with 9 bases separating them. Germline V gives CDR1 MNHEY, CDR2 SVGEGT.

This clonotype was detected many times. The chain links TRBV7-9 to TRBJ1-5; TRBD1 might be the D (6 bases). CDR1 and CDR2 from the germline V gene are SEHNR and FQNEAQ (reference sequence). The CDR3 is made up of 16 amino acids. Trimming cost V 3 bases and J 0 bases, with 12 bases left between them. Written as DNA, the CDR3 is TGTGCCAGCAGCTTCTTTCAGGGGCTTAGCAATCAGCCCCAGCATTTT. Amino acid sequence: CASSFFQGLSNQPQHF. Based on the CDR3 plus reference TRBV7-9 and TRBJ1-5, the full variable domain is DTGVSQNPRHKITKRGQNVTFRCDPISEHNRLYWYRQTLGQGPEFLTYFQNEAQLEKSRLLSDRFSAERPKGSFSTLEIQRTEQGDSAMYLCASSFFQGLSNQPQHFGDGTRLSIL.

There are many counts of this clonotype. The chain has TRBV3-1 and TRBJ2-5; D gene uncertain. Germline V gene lookup returns CDR1 LGHDT and CDR2 YNNKEL (reference sequence). Trimming removed 1 base from V and 5 bases from J, with 5 bases in between. This CDR3 region has 12 residues. The CDR3 here is CASSQVGETQYF. The CDR3 nucleotides read TGTGCCAGCAGCCAAGTGGGGGAGACCCAGTACTTC.

As regards this clonotype: Being one base from a much bigger clone, this may be a read error. V usage is TRBV28 and J usage is TRBJ2-2; D may correspond to TRBD1 or TRBD2 (6 bases each). The length of the CDR3 is 15 residues. The V gene's germline CDR1 is MDHEN and CDR2 SYDVKM. This CDR3 reads CASSHRGLGTGELLF. Written as DNA, the CDR3 is TGTGCCAGCAGTCACCGGGGGCTGGGCACCGGGGAGCTGCTTTTT.

This clonotype was detected ten times or more. V and J are TRBV7-9 and TRBJ1-2; no clear D. The germline gives CDR1 SEHNR, CDR2 FQNEAQ (reference sequence). Between the trimmed V and J ends, which lost 5 bases and 0 bases, there was a span of 4 bases. CDR3 length: 12 amino acids. DNA for the CDR3: TGTGCCAGCAGCCCATCTAACTATGGCTACACCTTC. Translating gives CASSPSNYGYTF.

This clonotype was recorded at least ten times. The CDR3 protein is CASSEIDVRTGELFF. The DNA of the CDR3 is TGTGCCAGCAGTGAAATAGATGTAAGGACCGGGGAGCTGTTTTTT. The chain couples TRBV2 to TRBJ2-2; D is unresolved. CDR1 and CDR2 (germline): SNHLY, FYNNEI. V lost 2 bases and J 5 bases, leaving 12 bases between the germline ends. The CDR3 loop spans 15 amino acids.

In its sample, this clonotype was seen many times. The J gene is TRBJ2-1, the V gene TRBV6-5; the match to TRBD1 covers 7 bases. CDR1 MNHEY and CDR2 SVGAGI come from the germline V gene. The CDR3 is 14 residues long. Unmatched junction bases numbered 11, after V lost 6 bases and J lost 9 bases. CDR3 in DNA: TGTGCCAGCAGAACCGGACAGGCTACGGGTGAGCAGTTCTTC. It specifies CASRTGQATGEQFF.

This clonotype has ten or more counts. V is TRBV5-1 and J is TRBJ2-3; tentative D call: TRBD1 (5 bases). The CDR3 is 15 residues long. Trimming removed 0 bases from V and 0 bases from J, with 8 bases in between. The germline CDR1 and CDR2 sequences are SGHRS and YFSETQ. This chain's CDR3 is CASSLGDRSTDTQYF. CDR3 coding DNA: TGCGCCAGCAGCTTGGGCGACAGAAGCACAGATACGCAGTATTTT.

As regards this clonotype: A much larger clone is a single base away; this may be a read error. The chain couples TRBV20-1 to TRBJ2-1; a possible D gene is TRBD1 (7 bases). Trimming pared 6 bases from V and 8 bases from J, leaving 20 bases between. Looked up from germline, CDR1 is DFQATT and CDR2 is SNEGSKA (reference sequence). The CDR3 covers 14 residues. CDR3 protein: CSARSGGGLDEQFF. The CDR3 coding sequence is TGCAGTGCCCGCAGTGGAGGGGGCCTGGATGAGCAGTTCTTC.